A selection of T cell receptor beta chains follows, all from one sample in a study of cytomegalovirus exposure and HLA in healthy donors. The assay was immunoSEQ multiplex PCR, and TCRdb's table has in-frame clones only and misses some. The sample shows around 150,000 clones, just over 65% of them seen only once. Input material: PBMCs. These receptors all stem from a woman aged 60-70 years in good health and CMV-seronegative. Each CDR3 is given with its conserved first and last residue. D genes are given only for firm matches. The size of a clone is reported for some rows only, either as once, few or many, or as a class for expanded clones.

TRBV4-3	NA	TRBJ2-1	NA	TGCGCCAGCAGCCAAGATTGGGGACAAAATGAGCAGTTCTTC	CASSQDWGQNEQFF
TRBV20-1	TRBD1	TRBJ2-1	NA	TGCAGTGCTCAGGGGGTCAATGAGCAGTTCTTC	CSAQGVNEQFF
TRBV15	NA	TRBJ2-7	few	TGTGCCACCAGCAGAGTTAGAGGGAGCTCCTACGAGCAGTACTTC	CATSRVRGSSYEQYF
TRBV7-2	NA	TRBJ2-7	once	TGTGCCAGCAGCCTCGAACCCACTAGAGAGCAGTACTTC	CASSLEPTREQYF
TRBV5-6	TRBD1	TRBJ1-5	NA	TGTGCCAGCAGCCGACAAGGGACAGGGCATCATTTTGGCAATCAGCCCCAGCATTTT	CASSRQGTGHHFGNQPQHF
TRBV5-6	NA	TRBJ1-4	once	TGTGCCAGCAGCTTGGTTCGGGGATGGGATGAAAAACTGTTTTTT	CASSLVRGWDEKLFF
TRBV4-2	TRBD2	TRBJ2-2	NA	TGTGCCAGCAGCCAAGATGCCCCGGCTAGCGGGAGTGGAACCGGGGAGCTGTTTTTT	CASSQDAPASGSGTGELFF
TRBV6-1	NA	TRBJ1-5	few	TGTGCCAGCAGGGAGCCGGGTGGCAATCAGCCCCAGCATTTT	CASREPGGNQPQHF
TRBV2	TRBD2	TRBJ2-1	once	TGTGCCAGCAGTTTTCGTTCTAGCGGCTACAATGAGCAGTTCTTC	CASSFRSSGYNEQFF
TRBV6-6	TRBD1	TRBJ2-1	NA	TGTGCCAGCAGTAAGGACAGGTCCAATGAGCAGTTCTTC	CASSKDRSNEQFF
TRBV5-4	NA	TRBJ2-7	NA	TGTGCCAGCAGCTCCCGGACAAGGACTACAGGCTACGAGCAGTACTTC	CASSSRTRTTGYEQYF
TRBV7-8	NA	TRBJ2-1	NA	TGTGCCAGCAGCTTAGTGGGCTTTGGAGGGAGCCCCGAGCAGTTCTTC	CASSLVGFGGSPEQFF
TRBV5-1	NA	TRBJ1-5	NA	TGCGCCAGCAGCTTGGACGGGTTGGGCGGGGGAGGGCCCCAGCATTTT	CASSLDGLGGGGPQHF
TRBV5-1	NA	TRBJ2-1	NA	TGCGCCAGCAGCTGGCTAGCGAGGGGACCCTACAATGAGCAGTTCTTC	CASSWLARGPYNEQFF
TRBV25-1	NA	TRBJ1-1	NA	TGTGCCAGCAGTGAACCAGGGGCTAACACTGAAGCTTTCTTT	CASSEPGANTEAFF
TRBV6-1	TRBD1	TRBJ1-2	NA	TGTGCCAGCAGTGCCTGGACAGGGGGCTCTGGCTACACCTTC	CASSAWTGGSGYTF
TRBV9	TRBD2	TRBJ2-2	NA	TGTGCCAGCAGCGTAGATGTAGCGGGAGGCACCGGGGAGCTGTTTTTT	CASSVDVAGGTGELFF
TRBV2	TRBD2	TRBJ2-7	NA	TGTGCCAGCACCGGGGGGGGTAGCAACGAGCAGTACTTC	CASTGGGSNEQYF
TRBV7-3	NA	TRBJ2-3	NA	TGTGCCAGCAGCTTAACTCGTCTAGCTTCAGATACGCAGTATTTT	CASSLTRLASDTQYF
TRBV4-3	TRBD2	TRBJ2-3	many	TGCGCCAGCAGCCTAGCGGGGGGGCCCACAGATACGCAGTATTTT	CASSLAGGPTDTQYF
TRBV9	TRBD1	TRBJ2-2	NA	TGTGCCAGCAGCGAGGAGGACAGGGGGCGACCCGGGGAGCTGTTTTTT	CASSEEDRGRPGELFF
TRBV5-1	NA	TRBJ2-6	NA	TGCGCCAGCAGCTTGAGGCTGGACAAATCCCTGAATTCTGGGGCCAACGTCCTGACTTTC	CASSLRLDKSLNSGANVLTF
TRBV27	NA	TRBJ2-7	NA	TGTGCCAGCAGCCCCGGCAGGGAGGTCTTGTACGAGCAGTACTTC	CASSPGREVLYEQYF
TRBV15	NA	TRBJ2-2	NA	TGTGCCACCAGGGGGCCCGGGGAGCTGTTTTTT	CATRGPGELFF
TRBV7-2	TRBD1	TRBJ2-7	once	TGTGCCAGCAGCTTCGTAGGGACAGGGGGGGGCGAGCAGTACTTC	CASSFVGTGGGEQYF
TRBV5-1	NA	TRBJ2-1	NA	TGCGCCAGCAGCCTTGAAATTAGCTCCCCGGAGCAGTTCTTC	CASSLEISSPEQFF
TRBV25-1	TRBD1	TRBJ2-1	NA	TGTGCCAGCAGTGACTCTGGGACAGCCTACAATGAGCAGTTCTTC	CASSDSGTAYNEQFF
TRBV4-2	NA	TRBJ1-6	few	TGTGCCAGCAAACAGGGCCCGTATAATTCACCCCTCCACTTT	CASKQGPYNSPLHF
TRBV5-4	TRBD1	TRBJ1-2	few	TGTGCCAGCAGTCGACAGGGATGGGACTATGGCTACACCTTC	CASSRQGWDYGYTF
TRBV20-1	NA	TRBJ1-1	few	TGCAGTGCTAGAGATTGGTTGGCAGCTTTCTTT	CSARDWLAAFF
TRBV5-1	NA	TRBJ1-5	few	TGCGCCAGCAGCTTTGTGGGCGGGGGAGCGTGGGTGGGACCGCGGGATCAGCCCCAGCATTTT	CASSFVGGGAWVGPRDQPQHF
TRBV5-1	NA	TRBJ1-1	NA	TGCGCCAGCAGCAACGGGAACACTGAAGCTTTCTTT	CASSNGNTEAFF
TRBV9	TRBD1	TRBJ1-4	NA	TGTGCCAGCAGCGTAGTATCTAACAGGGGGCGGCCGTCTGAAAAACTGTTTTTT	CASSVVSNRGRPSEKLFF
TRBV4-3	NA	TRBJ2-3	NA	TGCGCCAGCAGCCAAGATCTTTTGGTACGGACAGATACGCAGTATTTT	CASSQDLLVRTDTQYF
TRBV7-8	TRBD1	TRBJ2-4	NA	TGTGCCAGCAGCTTAGTTGGACAGGGGCTAGCCAAAAACATTCAGTACTTC	CASSLVGQGLAKNIQYF
TRBV9	NA	TRBJ1-6	NA	TGTGCCAGCAGCATGACAGCGAGCTCCTATAATTCACCCCTCCACTTT	CASSMTASSYNSPLHF
TRBV28	NA	TRBJ1-1	NA	TGTGCCAGCAGCTCACTATCTGGGACACCAGAAACTGAAGCTTTCTTT	CASSSLSGTPETEAFF
TRBV27	NA	TRBJ2-1	NA	TGTGCCAGCAGTCGCCCCAGTCCTTTTGATGAGCAGTTCTTC	CASSRPSPFDEQFF
TRBV4-2	NA	TRBJ2-7	NA	TGTGCCAGCAGCCAAGATATGGTGAGTGTCTACGAGCAGTACTTC	CASSQDMVSVYEQYF